This T cell receptor beta chain derives from a study of OX40 agonist ivuxolimab in advanced cancers. Study in general: At just under 85% male, the cohort had a mean age of about 55 years, ranging from about 20 to 90. Study conclusions and caveats: There were also nonresponders showing low normalized T-cell clonal expansion.

Germline lookup yields CDR1 GTSNPN and CDR2 SVGIG (reference sequence). The CDR3 consists of 15 residues. V shed 2 bases and J 0 bases; nucleotides not matched to a gene: 5. Comments on this clone: Its antigen is not identified.

Measured with immunoSEQ multiplex PCR; TCRdb has only the in-frame clones, and not every one. The sample carries fewer than 120,000 clones, roughly 87% recorded once. The TCR was taken from an adult with an advanced solid tumor such as melanoma, head and neck, liver or kidney cancer. This specimen consisted of CD4+ or CD8+ T cells sorted from blood, obtained in a trial of the OX40 agonist ivuxolimab. The chain combines TRBV30 with TRBJ2-3; 7 bases line up with TRBD1. CDR3 region: CAWSLKGASTDTQYF. Written as DNA, the CDR3 is TGTGCCTGGAGTTTAAAGGGGGCTAGCACAGATACGCAGTATTTT.